This is a list of T cell receptor beta chains from one sample in a study of cytomegalovirus exposure and HLA in healthy donors. This table comes from immunoSEQ multiplex PCR, and its TCRdb copy is limited to in-frame clones, with some not included. The table records around 130,000 clones, around 81% of them present only once. Material: PBMCs. The receptors were sampled from a middle-aged woman in good health and CMV-seronegative. Both conserved end residues are part of each CDR3. The D gene is left open where the match is weak. A clone size is listed for some rows: how often the clone was seen (once, few, many), or a class if it is expanded.

TRBJ1-1 | few | 12 | - | TRBV29-1 | CSVRTVNTEAFF | TGCAGCGTTAGGACAGTGAACACTGAAGCTTTCTTT
TRBJ2-7 | - | 12 | - | TRBV5-1 | CASSGSPYEQYF | TGCGCCAGCAGCGGGAGCCCGTACGAGCAGTACTTC
TRBJ2-5 | - | 14 | TRBD1 | TRBV19 | CASSIDTGGETQYF | TGTGCCAGTAGTATAGATACAGGGGGAGAGACCCAGTACTTC
TRBJ1-2 | - | 17 | - | TRBV19 | CASSIDLDIPANYGYTF | TGTGCCAGTAGTATAGATCTTGACATCCCAGCTAACTATGGCTACACCTTC
TRBJ2-1 | - | 11 | - | TRBV29-1 | CSVEPGNEQFF | TGCAGCGTCGAGCCGGGCAATGAGCAGTTCTTC
TRBJ2-1 | - | 14 | TRBD1 | TRBV7-2 | CASSYWDSADEQFF | TGTGCCAGCAGCTATTGGGACAGTGCCGATGAGCAGTTCTTC
TRBJ2-3 | - | 15 | TRBD2 | TRBV5-6 | CASSSLGGFTDTQYF | TGTGCCAGCAGCTCCCTCGGGGGGTTCACAGATACGCAGTATTTT
TRBJ2-2 | - | 17 | TRBD1 | TRBV19 | CASSIRTGGFNTGELFF | TGTGCCAGTAGTATCCGCACAGGGGGCTTCAACACCGGGGAGCTGTTTTTT
TRBJ2-1 | - | 15 | TRBD2 | TRBV6-1 | CASRVGLAGLNEQFF | TGTGCCAGCAGGGTAGGACTAGCGGGTCTTAATGAGCAGTTCTTC
TRBJ1-2 | - | 11 | TRBD1 | TRBV6-4 | CASSEGQAFAF | TGTGCCAGCAGTGAGGGACAGGCCTTCGCCTTC
TRBJ2-1 | - | 16 | TRBD2 | TRBV2 | CASSRQGTSGTGEQFF | TGTGCCAGCAGCAGACAGGGGACTAGCGGGACTGGTGAGCAGTTCTTC
TRBJ2-3 | - | 14 | TRBD1 | TRBV11-3 | CASSPRQGGDTQYF | TGTGCCAGCAGCCCTAGACAGGGGGGAGATACGCAGTATTTT
TRBJ2-5 | - | 13 | - | TRBV19 | CASSIDLQETQYF | TGTGCCAGTAGTATAGATTTACAAGAGACCCAGTACTTC
TRBJ2-7 | once | 14 | - | TRBV5-4 | CASSIRDTSYEQYF | TGTGCCAGCAGCATCCGGGACACCTCCTACGAGCAGTACTTC
TRBJ2-7 | - | 16 | - | TRBV15 | CATSTAGQRASYEQYF | TGTGCCACCAGCACCGCAGGACAGAGGGCATCCTACGAGCAGTACTTC
TRBJ2-1 | - | 15 | - | TRBV5-1 | CASSLETLPVNEQFF | TGCGCCAGCAGCTTGGAGACTCTCCCCGTCAATGAGCAGTTCTTC
TRBJ2-1 | - | 16 | TRBD1 | TRBV19 | CASSIRGTGSYNEQFF | TGTGCCAGTAGTATCCGGGGGACAGGGTCCTACAATGAGCAGTTCTTC
TRBJ2-7 | - | 16 | TRBD1 | TRBV18 | CASSPLVTGASYEQYF | TGTGCCAGCTCACCACTCGTGACAGGGGCGTCCTACGAGCAGTACTTC
TRBJ2-1 | - | 11 | - | TRBV10-3 | CATGQINEQFF | TGTGCCACAGGACAGATAAATGAGCAGTTCTTC
TRBJ2-7 | once | 14 | TRBD1 | TRBV6-6 | CASSQGAYNHEQYF | TGTGCCAGCTCCCAGGGGGCGTATAACCACGAGCAGTACTTC
TRBJ2-7 | - | 13 | TRBD2 | TRBV5-1 | CASSRGDSYEQYF | TGCGCCAGCTCCCGGGGGGATTCCTACGAGCAGTACTTC
TRBJ2-5 | - | 14 | TRBD1 | TRBV29-1 | CSVDLGQGWETQYF | TGCAGCGTTGATCTGGGACAGGGGTGGGAGACCCAGTACTTC
TRBJ2-7 | - | 17 | TRBD2 | TRBV18 | CASSALPTTSASTKQYF | TGTGCCAGCTCTGCGCTCCCAACGACTAGCGCCTCTACAAAGCAGTACTTC
TRBJ2-5 | - | 15 | - | TRBV2 | CASSVLAGAGETQYF | TGTGCCAGCAGTGTCCTTGCGGGGGCCGGGGAGACCCAGTACTTC
TRBJ2-3 | - | 15 | - | TRBV5-4 | CASSLDRRSTDTQYF | TGTGCCAGCAGCTTGGACCGCCGGAGCACAGATACGCAGTATTTT
TRBJ2-3 | - | 19 | TRBD1 | TRBV13 | CASSPRGRDRGRGADTQYF | TGTGCCAGCAGCCCCCGAGGGCGCGACAGGGGGCGAGGGGCAGATACGCAGTATTTT